This is a list of T cell receptor beta chains from one sample in a study of monozygotic twins with inflammatory bowel disease. No DNA is given; TCRdb re-called the 5' RACE reads and lists each CDR3 protein once. The sample holds roughly 170,000 distinct CDR3 sequences. Input material: blood. Source of these receptors: a human donor with ulcerative colitis or Crohn's disease, or a healthy co-twin of an affected twin (not recorded which). Both conserved end residues are part of each CDR3. Fields, in order: CDR3 length, V gene, J gene, CDR3 protein.

14	TRBV5-1	TRBJ2-4	CASSFQGITNIQYF
15	TRBV6-1	TRBJ1-5	CASREGQGGNQPQHF
14	TRBV20-1	TRBJ1-2	CSAREGAGNYGYTF
21	TRBV14	TRBJ2-1	CASSQRYGRATSGNRYNEQFF
14	TRBV19	TRBJ1-1	CAIKAGTENTEAFF
14	TRBV7-9	TRBJ2-7	CASSLVTGIHEQYF
14	TRBV10-1	TRBJ2-1	CASSDGGASNEQFF
15	TRBV20-1	TRBJ1-1	CSAEGPTGLNTEAFF
15	TRBV3-1	TRBJ2-1	CASSQETGGEDEQFF
14	TRBV5-6	TRBJ1-2	CASSFKGGNYGYTF
17	TRBV20-1	TRBJ1-2	CSARGQRDRRSNYGYTF
15	TRBV5-1	TRBJ2-7	CASSPDGTSPYEQYF
15	TRBV7-6	TRBJ2-3	CASSSPTGNTDTQYF
13	TRBV10-3	TRBJ2-5	CAIRGHQGETQYF
16	TRBV5-1	TRBJ1-2	CASSLVDGGRDSGYTF
14	TRBV10-3	TRBJ2-7	CAISESAGPREQYF
13	TRBV30	TRBJ2-4	CAWSGRAKTIQYF
15	TRBV20-1	TRBJ2-7	CSAPWRVALGYEQYF
11	TRBV20-1	TRBJ1-1	CSARKNTEAFF
17	TRBV6-5	TRBJ2-5	CASSYFPPGVHMGTQYF
16	TRBV27	TRBJ1-6	CASSAAGTDYNSPLHF
12	TRBV7-6	TRBJ2-1	CASSLTGFEQFF
15	TRBV12-3/TRBV12-4	TRBJ2-1	CASRGTGGAINEQFF
16	TRBV5-1	TRBJ2-6	CASGTGGLSGANVLTF
14	TRBV20-1	TRBJ1-2	CSAVQGGRVSSYTF
12	TRBV6-1	TRBJ1-3	CASRVQGNTIYF
15	TRBV5-1	TRBJ2-7	CASSTGQGVVYEQYF
15	TRBV20-1	TRBJ1-5	CSAIGEAGRNQPQHF
12	TRBV12-5	TRBJ1-1	CASGFGQAEAFF
15	TRBV25-1	TRBJ2-1	CASSESSGGKNEQFF
15	TRBV10-2	TRBJ2-3	CASRGTAFLTDTQYF
16	TRBV6-4	TRBJ1-2	CASSDSIRRGDYGYTF
12	TRBV11-2	TRBJ2-1	CASSFARNEQFF
11	TRBV20-1	TRBJ2-5	CSAYSQETQYF
15	TRBV19	TRBJ1-1	CASSIKTQRWTEAFF
14	TRBV5-6	TRBJ2-1	CASGTSGVTGEQFF
16	TRBV7-2	TRBJ2-1	CASSLEWRVGVNEQFF
15	TRBV12-3/TRBV12-4	TRBJ1-5	CASSFRDLSNQPQHF
14	TRBV5-5	TRBJ2-2	CASLTISGTGELFF
11	TRBV7-2	TRBJ2-1	CASTHTVMQFF
13	TRBV15	TRBJ1-1	CATRQGVVTEAFF
14	TRBV18	TRBJ1-5	CASSPEQSNQPQHF
15	TRBV6-1	TRBJ2-5	CASTIGDQLVETQYF
14	TRBV6-1	TRBJ2-7	CASSRLAESYEQYF
12	TRBV20-1	TRBJ2-3	CSAILGGGTQYF